This paragraph covers one T cell receptor (beta chain) sequence. Primers for the PCR totalled 60 Vbeta and 13 Jbeta. This table comes from immunoSEQ multiplex PCR, and its TCRdb copy is limited to in-frame clones, with some not included. Of about 130,000 clones listed, over 70% are singletons. The donors were healthy bone marrow donors. This sample stems from a study of cytomegalovirus exposure and HLA in healthy donors. V gave up 10 bases and J gave up 2 bases, with 7 bases separating them. In germline, CDR1 is SNHLY, CDR2 FYNNEI. This CDR3 spans 11 amino acids. Sequenced input: PBMCs. The clonotype was recovered from a woman between 55 and 75 years old in good health and CMV-seropositive. J is TRBJ2-3 and V is TRBV2; no definite D call. CDR3 loop: CATTSTDTQYF. CDR3 DNA sequence: TGTGCCACTACGTCCACAGATACGCAGTATTTT.